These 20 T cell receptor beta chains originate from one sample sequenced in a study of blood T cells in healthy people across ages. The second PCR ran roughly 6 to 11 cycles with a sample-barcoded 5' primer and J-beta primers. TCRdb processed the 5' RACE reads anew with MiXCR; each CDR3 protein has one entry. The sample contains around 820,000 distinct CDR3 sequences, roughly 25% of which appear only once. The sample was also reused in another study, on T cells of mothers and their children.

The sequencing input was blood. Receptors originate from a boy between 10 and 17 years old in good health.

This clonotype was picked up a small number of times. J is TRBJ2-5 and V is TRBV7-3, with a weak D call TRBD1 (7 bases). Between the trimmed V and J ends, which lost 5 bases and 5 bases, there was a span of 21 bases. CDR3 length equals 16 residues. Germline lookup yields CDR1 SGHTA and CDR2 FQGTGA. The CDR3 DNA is TGTGCCAGCAGCCCCCTAGGAGGGGGCGGACGGGAGACCCAGTACTTC. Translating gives CASSPLGGGGRETQYF.

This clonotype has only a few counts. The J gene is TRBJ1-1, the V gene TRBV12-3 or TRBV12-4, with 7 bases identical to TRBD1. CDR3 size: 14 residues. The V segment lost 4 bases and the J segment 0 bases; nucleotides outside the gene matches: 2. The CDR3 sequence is CASSWDSVNTEAFF. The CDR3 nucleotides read TGTGCCAGCAGTTGGGACAGCGTGAACACTGAAGCTTTCTTT.

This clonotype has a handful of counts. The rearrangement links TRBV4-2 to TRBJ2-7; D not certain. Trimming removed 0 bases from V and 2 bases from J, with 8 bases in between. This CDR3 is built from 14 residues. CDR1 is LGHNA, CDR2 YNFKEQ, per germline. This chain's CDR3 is CASSQDGQTYEQYF. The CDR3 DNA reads TGTGCCAGCAGCCAAGATGGCCAGACCTACGAGCAGTACTTC.

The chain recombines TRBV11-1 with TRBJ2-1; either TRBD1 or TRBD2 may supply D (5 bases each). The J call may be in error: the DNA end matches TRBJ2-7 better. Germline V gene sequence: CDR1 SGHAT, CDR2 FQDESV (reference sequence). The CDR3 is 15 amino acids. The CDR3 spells CASSLEVGATYEQYF. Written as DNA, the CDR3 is TGTGCCAGCAGCTTAGAGGTCGGGGCAACCTACGAGCAGTACTTC.

CDR3 sequence (DNA): TGCGCCAGCAGAGATGGACTAGCGGACCTTGGGTACGAGCAGTACTTC. This gives the protein CASRDGLADLGYEQYF. This chain links TRBV5-1 with TRBJ2-7; TRBD2 agrees at 10 bases. There are 16 residues in the CDR3. Germline V gives CDR1 SGHRS, CDR2 YFSETQ. The V segment lost 5 bases and the J segment 4 bases; nucleotides outside the gene matches: 12.

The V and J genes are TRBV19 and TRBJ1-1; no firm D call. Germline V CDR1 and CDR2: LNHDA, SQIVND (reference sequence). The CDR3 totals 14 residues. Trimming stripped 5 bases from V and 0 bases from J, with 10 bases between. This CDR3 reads CASSDRALNTEAFF. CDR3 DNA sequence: TGTGCCAGTAGTGATCGGGCCTTGAACACTGAAGCTTTCTTT.

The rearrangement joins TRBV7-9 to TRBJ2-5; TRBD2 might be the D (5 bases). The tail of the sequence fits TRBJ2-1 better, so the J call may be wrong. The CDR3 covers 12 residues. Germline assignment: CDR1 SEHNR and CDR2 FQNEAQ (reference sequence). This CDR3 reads CASPGVEDEQFF. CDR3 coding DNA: TGTGCCAGCCCCGGGGTTGAGGATGAGCAGTTCTTC.

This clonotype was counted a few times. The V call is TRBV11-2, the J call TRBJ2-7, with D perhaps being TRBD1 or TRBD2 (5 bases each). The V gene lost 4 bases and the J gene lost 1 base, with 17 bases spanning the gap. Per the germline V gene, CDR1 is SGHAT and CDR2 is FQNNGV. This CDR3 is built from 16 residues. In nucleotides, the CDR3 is TGTGCCAGCAGCTCGCATACCCCGGGGCTATCCTACGAGCAGTACTTC. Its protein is CASSSHTPGLSYEQYF.

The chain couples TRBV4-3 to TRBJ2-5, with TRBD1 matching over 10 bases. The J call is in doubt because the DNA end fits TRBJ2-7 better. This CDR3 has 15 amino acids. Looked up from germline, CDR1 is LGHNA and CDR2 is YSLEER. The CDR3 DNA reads TGCGCCAGCAGCCAACGGACAGGGGGTACCTACGAGCAGTACTTC. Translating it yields CASSQRTGGTYEQYF.

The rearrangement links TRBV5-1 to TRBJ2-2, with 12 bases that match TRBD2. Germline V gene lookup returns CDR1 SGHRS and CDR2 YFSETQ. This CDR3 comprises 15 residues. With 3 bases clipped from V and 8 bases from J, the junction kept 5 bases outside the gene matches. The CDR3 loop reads CASSWTSGMEGELFF. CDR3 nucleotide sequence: TGCGCCAGCAGCTGGACTAGCGGGATGGAAGGGGAGCTGTTTTTT.

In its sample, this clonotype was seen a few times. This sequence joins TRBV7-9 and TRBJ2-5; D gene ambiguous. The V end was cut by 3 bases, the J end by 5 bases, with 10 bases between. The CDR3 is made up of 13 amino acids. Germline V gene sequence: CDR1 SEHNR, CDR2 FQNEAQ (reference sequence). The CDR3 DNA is TGTGCCAGCAGCTTTGGATTTCGGGAGACCCAGTACTTC. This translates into CASSFGFRETQYF. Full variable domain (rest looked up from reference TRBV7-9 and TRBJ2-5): DTGVSQNPRHKITKRGQNVTFRCDPISEHNRLYWYRQTLGQGPEFLTYFQNEAQLEKSRLLSDRFSAERPKGSFSTLEIQRTEQGDSAMYLCASSFGFRETQYFGPGTRLLVL.

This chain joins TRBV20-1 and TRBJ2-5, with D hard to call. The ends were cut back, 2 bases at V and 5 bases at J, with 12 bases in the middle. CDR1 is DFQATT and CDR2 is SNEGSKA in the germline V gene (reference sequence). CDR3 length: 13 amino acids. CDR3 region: CSARTSALETQYF. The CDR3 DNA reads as TGCAGTGCTAGAACTTCGGCGCTGGAGACCCAGTACTTC.

The CDR3 bases are TGTGCCAGCAGTGGGGGACTAGTTGGCCAAAACATTCAGTACTTC. This sequence encodes CASSGGLVGQNIQYF. The chain combines TRBV2 with TRBJ2-4; TRBD2 aligns across 8 bases. V was pared by 4 bases and J by 5 bases, with 7 bases of the junction left unmatched. The germline V gene encodes CDR1 SNHLY and CDR2 FYNNEI. The CDR3 is 15 amino acids.

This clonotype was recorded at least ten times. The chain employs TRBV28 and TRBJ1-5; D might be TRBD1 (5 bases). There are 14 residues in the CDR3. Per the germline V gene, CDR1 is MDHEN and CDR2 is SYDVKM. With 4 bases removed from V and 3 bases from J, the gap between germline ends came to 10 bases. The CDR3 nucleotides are TGTGCCAGCAGTTCTCCAGGGAACAATCAGCCCCAGCATTTT. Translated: CASSSPGNNQPQHF.

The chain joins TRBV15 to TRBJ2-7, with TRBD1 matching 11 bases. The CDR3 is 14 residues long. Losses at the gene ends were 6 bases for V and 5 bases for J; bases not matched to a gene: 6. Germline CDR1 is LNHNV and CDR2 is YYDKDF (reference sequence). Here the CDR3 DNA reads TGTGCCACCAGGCGGGACAGGGGGTTTGACGAGCAGTACTTC. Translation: CATRRDRGFDEQYF.

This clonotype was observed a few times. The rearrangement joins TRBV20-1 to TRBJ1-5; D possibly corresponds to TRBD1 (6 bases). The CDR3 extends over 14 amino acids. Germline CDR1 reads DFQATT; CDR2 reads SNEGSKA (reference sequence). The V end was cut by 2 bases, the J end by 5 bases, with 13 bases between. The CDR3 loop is CSARPGGGDQPQHF. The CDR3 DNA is TGCAGTGCTAGACCGGGGGGCGGGGATCAGCCCCAGCATTTT.

The chain's CDR3 is CSARKQGTHQPQHF. The CDR3 coding sequence is TGCAGTGCTAGAAAACAGGGGACGCATCAGCCCCAGCATTTT. The rearrangement links TRBV20-1 to TRBJ1-5; 7 bases are a match to TRBD1. Per germline, CDR1 DFQATT and CDR2 SNEGSKA (reference sequence). CDR3 size: 14 residues. J lost 5 bases, V lost 2 bases, and 6 bases had no gene match.

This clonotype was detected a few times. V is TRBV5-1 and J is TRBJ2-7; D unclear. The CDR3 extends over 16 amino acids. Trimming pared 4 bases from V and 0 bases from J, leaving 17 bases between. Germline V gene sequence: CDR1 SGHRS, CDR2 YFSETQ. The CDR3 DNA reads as TGCGCCAGCAGCCCTGATTCCCTGACAATCTCCTACGAGCAGTACTTC. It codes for CASSPDSLTISYEQYF.

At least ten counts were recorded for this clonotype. CDR3 in DNA: TGCGCCAGCAGCCCCAGCGGGGGGCCCTACGAGCAGTACTTC. This sequence encodes CASSPSGGPYEQYF. This chain links TRBV5-1 with TRBJ2-7; 9 bases agree with TRBD2. J was trimmed by 2 bases and V by 4 bases; bases with no gene match: 4. The CDR3 has 14 amino acids. Germline lookup yields CDR1 SGHRS and CDR2 YFSETQ.

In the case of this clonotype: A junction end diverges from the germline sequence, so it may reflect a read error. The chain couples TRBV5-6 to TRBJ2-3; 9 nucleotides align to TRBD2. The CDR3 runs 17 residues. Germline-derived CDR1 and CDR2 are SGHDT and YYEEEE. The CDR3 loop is CACSLSWAGGSTDTQYF. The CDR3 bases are TGTGCCTGCAGCTTGAGTTGGGCGGGAGGGAGCACAGATACGCAGTATTTT.